These 27 T cell receptor beta chains were all obtained from the same sample, sequenced in a study of cytomegalovirus exposure and HLA in healthy donors. Amplification used 60 Vbeta primers and 13 Jbeta primers. Libraries were prepared by immunoSEQ multiplex PCR; TCRdb keeps only in-frame clonotypes and omits some of them. In the table there are approximately 240,000 clones, 77% of which are singletons. The specimen was PBMCs. The receptors originated from a woman aged 60-75 years in good health and CMV-seropositive.

The chain recombines TRBV4-3 with TRBJ1-4; D perhaps matches TRBD1 (6 bases). Germline CDR1 reads LGHNA; CDR2 reads YSLEER. This CDR3 spans 15 amino acids. The germline V and J ends were trimmed by 0 bases and 7 bases, with 12 bases remaining between them. Here the CDR3 reads CASSQEGAGGEKLFF. The CDR3 bases are TGCGCCAGCAGCCAAGAGGGGGCGGGAGGTGAAAAACTGTTTTTT.

The chain employs TRBV30 and TRBJ2-5; possibly TRBD1 for D (6 bases). The CDR3 contains 11 residues. Trimming took off 1 base at V and 13 bases at J, with 13 bases between the two ends. Germline CDR1 reads GTSNPN; CDR2 reads SVGIG (reference sequence). CDR3 in DNA: TGTGCCTGGAGTGGTGAGGGACACCTGTACTTC. Translating gives CAWSGEGHLYF. The full variable domain, completed using reference TRBV30 and TRBJ2-5, is SQTIHQWPATLVQPVGSPLSLECTVEGTSNPNLYWYRQAAGRGLQLLFYSVGIGQISSEVPQNLSASRPQDRQFILSSKKLLLSDSGFYLCAWSGEGHLYFGPGTRLLVL.

A note on this clone: Its ends do not fully match the called genes, so a read error is possible. This CDR3 reads CSSRPASPGTGELFF. For the CDR3, the DNA is TGTTCCAGCAGACCTGCTAGCCCTGGGACCGGGGAGCTGTTTTTT. The J gene is TRBJ2-2, the V gene TRBV7-9; possibly TRBD2 for D (5 bases). This CDR3 spans 15 amino acids. In germline, CDR1 is SEHNR, CDR2 FQNEAQ (reference sequence).

This clone was picked up a small number of times. The CDR3 sequence: CASSPAGQGAAGANVLTF. CDR3 coding DNA: TGTGCCAGCTCACCTGCGGGACAGGGGGCAGCTGGGGCCAACGTCCTGACTTTC. The rearrangement uses TRBV18 and TRBJ2-6; 12 bases line up with TRBD1. The CDR3 has 18 residues. Trimming took 3 bases from V and 2 from J; bases not matched to a gene: 5. CDR1 is KGHSH and CDR2 is LQKENI in the germline V gene.

The chain links TRBV4-3 to TRBJ2-2; tentative D call: TRBD2 (6 bases). Germline CDR1 LGHNA, CDR2 YSLEER. The CDR3 runs to 14 residues. The V gene lost 4 bases and the J gene lost 3 bases, with 9 bases spanning the gap. CDR3 DNA: TGCGCCAGCAGCCTTCAGCGGGACACCGGGGAGCTGTTTTTT. Translation gives CASSLQRDTGELFF.

Written as DNA, the CDR3 is TGTGCCAGCAGGTCCCGGGACAGGCCCTATGGCTACACCTTC. This encodes CASRSRDRPYGYTF. This chain connects TRBV28 to TRBJ1-2; TRBD1 aligns across 8 bases. V trimming: 6 bases; J trimming: 4 bases; junction bases outside the gene matches: 7. The CDR3 spans 14 residues. Germline CDR1 reads MDHEN; CDR2 reads SYDVKM.

The chain couples TRBV27 to TRBJ1-3; D is perhaps TRBD1 (6 bases). With 6 bases removed from V and 1 base from J, the gap between germline ends came to 10 bases. This CDR3 has 14 residues. From germline, CDR1 is MNHEY and CDR2 SMNVEV (reference sequence). This CDR3 reads CASRQGGSGNTIYF. The DNA of the CDR3 is TGTGCCAGCAGACAAGGGGGTTCTGGAAACACCATATATTTT.

This clone was recorded a few times. J is TRBJ1-1 and V is TRBV7-9; 9 bases align to TRBD1. Germline CDR1 reads SEHNR; CDR2 reads FQNEAQ (reference sequence). The V gene end was trimmed by 5 bases and the J gene end by 9 bases; junction bases not matched to a gene: 4. The CDR3 contains 12 residues. CDR3 sequence reads: CASSPDRGQAFF. CDR3 DNA sequence: TGTGCCAGCAGCCCGGACAGGGGACAAGCTTTCTTT.

The V gene is TRBV19, the J gene TRBJ1-2, with TRBD1 identical over 7 bases. Trimming removed 3 bases from V and 4 bases from J; junction bases left unmatched: 5. The CDR3 spans 14 residues. Germline-derived CDR1 and CDR2 are LNHDA and SQIVND (reference sequence). Written as DNA, the CDR3 is TGTGCCAGTAGTATGGGCAGGGGGTTCTATGGCTACACCTTC. It translates to CASSMGRGFYGYTF.

The rearrangement joins TRBV5-8 to TRBJ1-5; D is uncertain. The CDR3 length is 14 residues. Trimming stripped 0 bases from V and 3 bases from J, with 7 bases between. Germline CDR1 and CDR2: SGHTS and YDEGEE. CDR3 bases: TGTGCCAGCAGCTTGGGGCTGATCAATCAGCCCCAGCATTTT. Its protein is CASSLGLINQPQHF.

V gene TRBV7-9 combines with J gene TRBJ1-2; D is perhaps TRBD1 (6 bases). The CDR3 is 15 amino acids. V gave up 5 bases and J gave up 4 bases, with 17 bases separating them. Germline V gene lookup returns CDR1 SEHNR and CDR2 FQNEAQ (reference sequence). This CDR3 is CASSIRRGAGYGYTF. As DNA, the CDR3 is TGTGCCAGCAGCATAAGACGGGGGGCTGGCTATGGCTACACCTTC.

This clone showed up just a few times. The chain has TRBV5-1 and TRBJ1-1; a weak D match, TRBD1 (6 bases). CDR1 and CDR2 (germline): SGHRS, YFSETQ. With 2 bases removed from V and 5 bases from J, the gap between germline ends came to 13 bases. This CDR3 spans 14 amino acids. The CDR3 DNA reads as TGCGCCAGCAGCTTCCAGGGGCGACGAACTGAAGCTTTCTTT. Its translation is CASSFQGRRTEAFF.

The chain uses TRBV4-2 and TRBJ2-3, with 9 bases lining up with TRBD2. In germline, CDR1 is LGHNA, CDR2 YNFKEQ. The V gene end was trimmed by 0 bases and the J gene end by 10 bases; junction bases not matched to a gene: 11. The CDR3 contains 16 residues. CDR3 nucleotide sequence: TGTGCCAGCAGCCAAGATCTAGCGGGGCCCCTTGGAGCGCAGTATTTT. Residues: CASSQDLAGPLGAQYF.

The J gene is TRBJ1-2, the V gene TRBV6-1; weak D call: TRBD1 (5 bases). The CDR3 spans 14 residues. Trimming removed 1 base at V and 4 bases at J, with 10 bases between. Germline loops: CDR1 MNHNS, CDR2 SASEGT. CDR3 coding DNA: TGTGCCAGCAGTGAAGTGGTAGGGGCCTATGGCTACACCTTC. It translates to CASSEVVGAYGYTF.

This chain connects TRBV5-4 to TRBJ1-2; 7 positions agree with TRBD1. Per the germline V gene, CDR1 is SGHNT and CDR2 is YYREEE (reference sequence). The CDR3 is 12 residues long. Unmatched junction bases numbered 8, after V lost 7 bases and J lost 8 bases. CDR3 DNA: TGTGCCAGCCGGGAGGGGGCATTAGGCTACACCTTC. Translated: CASREGALGYTF.

V usage is TRBV5-1 and J usage is TRBJ1-1; D not resolved. V was shortened by 4 bases and J by 5 bases, with 18 bases between the two germline ends. The CDR3 is 15 residues long. Germline V gene data show CDR1 as SGHRS and CDR2 as YFSETQ. DNA of the CDR3: TGCGCCAGCAGCCCCCCTTTAGGGAGGGAAACTGAAGCTTTCTTT. Its translation is CASSPPLGRETEAFF.

In its sample, this clone was seen a few times. CDR3 loop: CASSGRRGVGYTF. CDR3 sequence (DNA): TGTGCCAGCAGTGGGCGCAGGGGAGTGGGCTACACCTTC. This rearrangement joins TRBV6-1 to TRBJ1-2; D is possibly TRBD1 (6 bases). V was pared by 4 bases and J by 8 bases, with 14 bases between. From germline, CDR1 is MNHNS and CDR2 SASEGT. The CDR3 loop spans 13 amino acids.

The chain joins TRBV4-2 to TRBJ2-2; TRBD2 matches at 13 bases. Germline assignment: CDR1 LGHNA and CDR2 YNFKEQ. The CDR3 sequence is 18 residues long. V lost 0 bases, J lost 7 bases, and 8 bases stayed unmatched. The CDR3 sequence: CASSQEVGLAGERGELFF. The CDR3 bases are TGTGCCAGCAGCCAAGAGGTAGGACTAGCGGGAGAACGCGGGGAGCTGTTTTTT.

This clone has only one observation. V gene TRBV11-2 combines with J gene TRBJ2-3, with 10 bases aligning to TRBD2. The J segment lost 3 bases and the V segment lost 2 bases, leaving 5 bases of the junction unmatched. CDR3 length: 16 residues. The germline CDR1 and CDR2 sequences are SGHAT and FQNNGV. The CDR3 DNA reads TGTGCCAGCAGCTTATGGTCTAGCGGGAGAACAGATACGCAGTATTTT. Translation gives CASSLWSSGRTDTQYF.

V and J are TRBV5-4 and TRBJ2-5, with TRBD1 matching 8 bases. The germline gives CDR1 SGHNT, CDR2 YYREEE (reference sequence). V was pared by 3 bases and J by 4 bases, with 8 bases of the junction left unmatched. There are 15 residues in the CDR3. The CDR3 loop reads CASSSRQGSGETQYF. As DNA, the CDR3 is TGTGCCAGCAGCTCCAGACAGGGGAGTGGAGAGACCCAGTACTTC.

For this clone: A junction end diverges from the germline sequence, so it may reflect a read error. The V and J genes are TRBV19 and TRBJ2-7; 9 bases align to TRBD1. This CDR3 has 18 amino acids. From germline, CDR1 is LNHDA and CDR2 SQIVND (reference sequence). The CDR3 nucleotides read TGTGCCAGTAGTCTAGAAGGGACAGGGATTCCCGGTTCCTACGAGCAGTACTTC. As protein: CASSLEGTGIPGSYEQYF.

The chain links TRBV27 to TRBJ2-7; 11 bases are shared with TRBD2. Looked up from germline, CDR1 is MNHEY and CDR2 is SMNVEV (reference sequence). V was clipped by 6 bases and J by 2 bases; unmatched bases: 12. The CDR3 is made up of 17 amino acids. CDR3 DNA: TGTGCCAGCAGAGTCTTAGCGGGAGGGCCGGGGACCTACGAGCAGTACTTC. Translation gives CASRVLAGGPGTYEQYF.

This clone was observed a handful of times. The chain employs TRBV7-9 and TRBJ2-5, with 7 nucleotides matching TRBD1. Trimming at V came to 5 bases and at J to 4 bases, leaving 7 bases not matched to a gene. Germline V gene sequence: CDR1 SEHNR, CDR2 FQNEAQ (reference sequence). This CDR3 spans 14 amino acids. The CDR3 spells CASSTQTGIETQYF. CDR3 bases: TGTGCCAGCAGCACTCAGACAGGGATAGAGACCCAGTACTTC.

There are a few counts of this clone. V is TRBV18 and J is TRBJ1-1; the D gene is possibly TRBD1 (6 bases). Germline CDR1 and CDR2: KGHSH and LQKENI. Trimming left V 4 bases short and J 11 bases short, with 11 bases between. The length of the CDR3 is 11 residues. The CDR3 loop is CASSREGGAFF. The DNA of the CDR3 is TGTGCCAGCTCACGAGAAGGGGGTGCTTTCTTT.

The chain carries TRBV11-2 and TRBJ2-5, with 7 bases identical to TRBD1. Germline CDR1 and CDR2: SGHAT and FQNNGV. The CDR3 runs 13 residues. Trimming took 5 bases from V and 4 from J; bases not matched to a gene: 4. The CDR3 coding sequence is TGTGCCAGCAGCCGGGGACAGTTAGAGACCCAGTACTTC. This codes for CASSRGQLETQYF.

The V gene is TRBV7-2, the J gene TRBJ2-1, with 12 bases fitting TRBD2. There are 17 residues in the CDR3. CDR1 and CDR2 from the germline V gene are SGHTA and FQGNSA. Unmatched junction bases numbered 13, after V lost 5 bases and J lost 8 bases. CDR3 in amino acids: CASSTSPASGRGHEQFF. In DNA form, the CDR3 reads TGTGCCAGCAGCACCTCCCCTGCTAGCGGGAGGGGCCATGAGCAGTTCTTC.

This clone was observed a single time. The chain recombines TRBV10-3 with TRBJ2-1; 9 bases agree with TRBD2. The CDR3 contains 16 residues. CDR1 and CDR2 (germline): ENHRY, SYGVKD. V lost 0 bases, J lost 5 bases, and 5 bases stayed unmatched. CDR3 loop: CAISESKREANNEQFF. The CDR3 DNA reads TGTGCCATCAGTGAGTCTAAGCGGGAGGCCAACAATGAGCAGTTCTTC.